This record looks at one T cell receptor (beta chain) sequence and its context. This clone is regarded as medium-sized (0.01 to 0.1%). Its antigen is unknown. There are no base qualities to consult, and no much larger clone falls within one base. The data stem from a study of metastatic and nonmetastatic thyroid tumors (dated by TCRdb to the early 2020s). Context from the whole study: Repertoires from peripheral blood and from tumor or nodule tissue samples of malignant and benign thyroid patients were compared. What the authors observed across the whole study: In both blood and tumor samples, TCR beta diversity was reported to be significantly higher in malignant tumors than in benign nodules.

The library was built by means of PCR. Reads for this sample came from an Illumina HiSeq 4000. High-throughput sequencing was used to profile the CDR3 region of the TCR beta-chain in every patient. The study's processing was this. Drawing on CDR3 differences between clinicopathological groups, the researchers built a classifier meant to tell apart patients with distant-metastatic papillary thyroid cancer. Repertoire diversity was assessed with the Shannon index, and tumor-blood repertoire similarity with the Morisita-Horn index. The public reads were quality trimmed at Q25 with fastp and then assembled into clones with MiXCR by TCRdb, keeping productive beta chains. What appears here as the V and J calls and clone size reflects TCRdb's work, not the paper's. Here the sample has about 8,000 clones; around 27% occur a single time. The ten largest make up under 20% of the sample. Inclusive of the bounding cysteine and phenylalanine, the CDR3 is 15 residues long. The kept DNA is CDR3 alone, 45 bases in frame from the first base. The germline V gene encodes CDR1 SGHRS and CDR2 YFSETQ. The junction shows trimming of 5 bases on V and 0 bases on J, and the gene matches do not reach 7 bases of it.

None of the patients had been given any treatment before thyroid surgery. Using T-cell receptor beta sequencing, the study looked back at clinical samples from patients collected from 2012 to 2018. The sequence derives from a female donor with papillary thyroid cancer or a benign thyroid nodule (not recorded which). Some clones in this sample may be carry-over from other donors' samples. The sequence links TRBV5-1 to TRBJ1-1, and 7 junction bases match TRBD1. The sample taken for sequencing was adjacent normal tissue. DNA sequence: TGCGCCAGCAGTCAGCCGGACAGGATGAACACTGAAGCTTTCTTT. Its translation reads: CASSQPDRMNTEAFF.